These 20 T cell receptor beta chains originate from one sample sequenced in a study of T cell responses to AZD1222 COVID-19 vaccine. Sequencing used immunoSEQ multiplex PCR; TCRdb keeps in-frame clones, though not all of them. The table shows around 200,000 clones, with 85% to 90% occurring only once. The specimen was peripheral blood, collected on day 0 of AZD1222 vaccination. The receptors originated from an adult in good health.

V gene TRBV4-3 combines with J gene TRBJ2-7; 7 nucleotides line up with TRBD1. With V trimmed by 2 bases and J by 5 bases, 3 bases remained unmatched. This CDR3 is 13 amino acids long. CDR1 and CDR2 from the germline V gene are LGHNA and YSLEER. CDR3: CASSQFTGDEQYF. DNA of the CDR3: TGCGCCAGCAGCCAATTTACAGGGGACGAGCAGTACTTC.

V usage is TRBV3-1 (or the pseudogene TRBV3-2) and J usage is TRBJ1-2; TRBD1 aligns across 7 bases. Germline V gives CDR1 LGHDT, CDR2 YNNKEL (reference sequence). This CDR3 has 17 residues. V was pared by 0 bases and J by 6 bases, with 13 bases of the junction left unmatched. DNA for the CDR3: TGTGCCAGCAGCCAAGAATGGGATATGGACAGGATAAATGGCTACACCTTC. It translates to CASSQEWDMDRINGYTF.

The chain is built from TRBV18 and TRBJ1-6; D not resolved. CDR3 length equals 17 residues. Per the germline V gene, CDR1 is KGHSH and CDR2 is LQKENI. Trimming stripped 3 bases from V and 0 bases from J, with 12 bases between. The CDR3 DNA follows: TGTGCCAGCTCACCCTTACCGATAGCCTCCTATAATTCACCCCTCCACTTT. Translating gives CASSPLPIASYNSPLHF.

This chain links TRBV19 with TRBJ1-2; D is perhaps TRBD1 (5 bases). The germline V and J ends were trimmed by 7 bases and 8 bases, with 20 bases remaining between them. This CDR3 spans 14 amino acids. CDR1 and CDR2 from the germline V gene are LNHDA and SQIVND (reference sequence). The CDR3, as DNA: TGTGCCAGTACCCCCTTTGGGGGGATGGTCGGCTACACCTTC. Residues: CASTPFGGMVGYTF.

This clone was observed once. The chain employs TRBV4-2 and TRBJ2-2; 11 positions match TRBD2. Germline values: CDR1 LGHNA, CDR2 YNFKEQ. CDR3 length: 17 residues. Losses at the gene ends were 5 bases for V and 6 bases for J; bases not matched to a gene: 11. CDR3 region: CASSDIAGGPGAGELFF. The DNA for the CDR3 is TGTGCCAGCAGCGACATAGCGGGGGGGCCGGGAGCCGGGGAGCTGTTTTTT.

This sequence joins TRBV2 and TRBJ1-1; D perhaps matches TRBD1 (5 bases). Germline values: CDR1 SNHLY, CDR2 FYNNEI. The CDR3 sequence is 13 residues long. The V gene lost 6 bases and the J gene lost 1 base, with 9 bases spanning the gap. The CDR3 region is CASRDDRNTEAFF. The CDR3 DNA reads TGTGCCAGCAGGGATGACAGGAACACTGAAGCTTTCTTT.

As regards this clone: Germline and junction disagree at one end, which may indicate a read error. CDR3 DNA sequence: TGTGCCAGCAGTGAAAAGTCCGGGGCTAACAGGGTTCAATTT. This codes for CASSEKSGANRVQF. The chain employs TRBV6-1 and TRBJ1-3; D is perhaps TRBD1 (6 bases). CDR3 length: 14 amino acids. From germline, CDR1 is MNHNS and CDR2 SASEGT.

This clone was seen a handful of times. The gene calls are TRBV2 and TRBJ1-1; D not certain. This CDR3 has 12 amino acids. Germline V lookup: CDR1 SNHLY, CDR2 FYNNEI. Trimming left V 6 bases short and J 2 bases short, with 7 bases between. CDR3 amino acids: CASRRINTEAFF. CDR3 DNA: TGTGCCAGCAGGCGCATAAACACTGAAGCTTTCTTT.

The chain uses TRBV27 and TRBJ1-4; the D gene is possibly TRBD1 (5 bases). The germline CDR1 and CDR2 sequences are MNHEY and SMNVEV (reference sequence). The CDR3 runs 15 residues. The V end lost 2 bases, the J end lost 7 bases, and 14 bases lay between the germline ends. CDR3 amino acids: CASSLGTGWGEKLFF. CDR3 DNA sequence: TGTGCCAGCAGTTTAGGGACGGGTTGGGGTGAAAAACTGTTTTTT.

This chain links TRBV27 with TRBJ2-7; 7 nucleotides align to TRBD2. This CDR3 is 15 amino acids long. Germline V gene sequence: CDR1 MNHEY, CDR2 SMNVEV (reference sequence). Unmatched junction bases numbered 11, after V lost 5 bases and J lost 4 bases. The CDR3 nucleotides read TGTGCCAGCAGTAGCTCGTGGGGGGGACCTTACGAGCAGTACTTC. It encodes CASSSSWGGPYEQYF.

This chain uses TRBV6-4 with TRBJ1-2; no clear D gene. CDR3 length: 11 residues. The germline V gene encodes CDR1 MRHNA and CDR2 SNTAGT. Trimming left V 0 bases short and J 8 bases short, with 4 bases between. CDR3 in amino acids: CASSDSRGYTF. The CDR3 coding sequence is TGTGCCAGCAGTGACTCTCGGGGCTACACCTTC.

The CDR3 DNA sequence: TGTGCCAGCAGCCCCGGGACAGGGAAAACCTATGGCTACACCTTC. Translation gives CASSPGTGKTYGYTF. The chain has TRBV25-1 and TRBJ1-2; 9 nucleotides align to TRBD1. The CDR3 covers 15 residues. The germline V gene encodes CDR1 MGHDK and CDR2 SYGVNS. Unmatched junction bases numbered 9, after V lost 6 bases and J lost 4 bases.

This clone was detected once. V gene TRBV10-2 combines with J gene TRBJ2-7, with 7 nucleotides matching TRBD1. The germline CDR1 and CDR2 sequences are WSHSY and SAAADI. The V segment lost 7 bases and the J segment 3 bases; nucleotides outside the gene matches: 12. The CDR3 spans 15 residues. The CDR3 DNA reads TGCGCCAGCAAGACTCCCGGGACAGATTTCTACGAGCAGTACTTC. This encodes CASKTPGTDFYEQYF.

The J gene is TRBJ2-6, the V gene TRBV7-3; D may correspond to TRBD1 or TRBD2 (6 bases each). Trimming removed 5 bases from V and 2 bases from J, with 13 bases in between. Germline V lookup: CDR1 SGHTA, CDR2 FQGTGA. CDR3 length: 16 residues. The CDR3 DNA is TGTGCCAGCAGCGAGTGGGGGGCCCCTGGGGCCAACGTCCTGACTTTC. Protein: CASSEWGAPGANVLTF.

This chain's CDR3 is CASKVEINTEAFF. The CDR3 nucleotides are TGTGCCAGCAAGGTGGAGATAAACACTGAAGCTTTCTTT. This rearrangement joins TRBV11-2 to TRBJ1-1; D not resolved. The V end lost 7 bases, the J end lost 2 bases, and 11 bases lay between the germline ends. This CDR3 has 13 amino acids. The germline CDR1 and CDR2 sequences are SGHAT and FQNNGV.

The rearrangement uses TRBV6-1 and TRBJ2-7, with 7 bases that match TRBD1. Germline V gene data show CDR1 as MNHNS and CDR2 as SASEGT. Unmatched junction bases numbered 2, after V lost 1 base and J lost 2 bases. The CDR3 runs to 14 residues. This CDR3 is CASSEDRGTYEQYF. The CDR3 coding sequence is TGTGCCAGCAGTGAAGACAGGGGCACCTACGAGCAGTACTTC.

The J gene is TRBJ2-7, the V gene TRBV7-8, with D possibly called TRBD1 or TRBD2 (5 bases each). Per germline, CDR1 SGHVS and CDR2 FQNEAQ. V lost 0 bases, J lost 7 bases, and 16 bases lay in between. The CDR3 spans 15 residues. The CDR3 loop is CASSLASTAWGEQYF. The CDR3 nucleotides read TGTGCCAGCAGCTTAGCGTCGACGGCCTGGGGGGAGCAGTACTTC.

The gene calls are TRBV15 and TRBJ2-7; D call uncertain. V lost 2 bases, J lost 4 bases, and 6 bases lay in between. CDR1 is LNHNV, CDR2 YYDKDF, per germline (reference sequence). The CDR3 is made up of 12 amino acids. As DNA, the CDR3 is TGTGCCACCAGCAGACCACCTTACGAGCAGTACTTC. Translated, it gives CATSRPPYEQYF.

V is TRBV2 and J is TRBJ1-1, with D possibly TRBD1 on 5 matching bases. V lost 5 bases and J 1 base, leaving 11 bases between the germline ends. Germline CDR1 and CDR2: SNHLY and FYNNEI. The CDR3 runs 14 residues. The CDR3 here is CASSFQGQNTEAFF. Here the CDR3 DNA reads TGTGCCAGCAGTTTCCAGGGCCAGAACACTGAAGCTTTCTTT.

The chain couples TRBV5-1 to TRBJ1-4; D is ambiguous. The CDR3 is 13 amino acids. V was clipped by 7 bases and J by 8 bases, with 15 bases between them. In germline, CDR1 is SGHRS, CDR2 YFSETQ. DNA of the CDR3: TGCGCCAGCCACAATTTCGGCGGGGAAAAACTGTTTTTT. It yields the protein CASHNFGGEKLFF. Variable domain in full (rest from reference TRBV5-1 and TRBJ1-4): KAGVTQTPRYLIKTRGQQVTLSCSPISGHRSVSWYQQTPGQGLQFLFEYFSETQRNKGNFPGRFSGRQFSNSRSEMNVSTLELGDSALYLCASHNFGGEKLFFGSGTQLSVL.